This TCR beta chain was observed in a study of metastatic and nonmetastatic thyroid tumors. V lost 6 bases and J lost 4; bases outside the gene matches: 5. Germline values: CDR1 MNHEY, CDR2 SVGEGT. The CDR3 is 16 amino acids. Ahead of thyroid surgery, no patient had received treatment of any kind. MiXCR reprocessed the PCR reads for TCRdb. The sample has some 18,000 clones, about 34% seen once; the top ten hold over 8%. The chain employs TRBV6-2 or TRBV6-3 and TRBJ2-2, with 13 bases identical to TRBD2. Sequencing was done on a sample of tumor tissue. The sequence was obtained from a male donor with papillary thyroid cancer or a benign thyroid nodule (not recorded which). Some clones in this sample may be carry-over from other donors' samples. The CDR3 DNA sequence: TGTGCCAGCAGCCACGGACTAGCGGGAGTCACCGGGGAGCTGTTTTTT. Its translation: CASSHGLAGVTGELFF.